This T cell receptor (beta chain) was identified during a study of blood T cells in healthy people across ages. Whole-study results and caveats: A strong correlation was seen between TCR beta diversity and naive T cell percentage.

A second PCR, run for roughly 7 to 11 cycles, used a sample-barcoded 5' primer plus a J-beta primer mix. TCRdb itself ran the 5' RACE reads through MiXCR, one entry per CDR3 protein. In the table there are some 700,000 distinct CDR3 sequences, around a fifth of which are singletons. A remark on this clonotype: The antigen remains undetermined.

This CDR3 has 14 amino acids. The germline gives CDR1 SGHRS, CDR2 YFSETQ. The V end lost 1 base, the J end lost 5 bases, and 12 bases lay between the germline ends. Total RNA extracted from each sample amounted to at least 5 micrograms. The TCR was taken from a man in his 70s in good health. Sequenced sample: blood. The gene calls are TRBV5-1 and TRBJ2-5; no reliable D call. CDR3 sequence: CASSLSAVTETQYF. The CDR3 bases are TGCGCCAGCAGCTTGTCCGCGGTAACGGAGACCCAGTACTTC.